This is a list of T cell receptor beta chains from one sample in a study of blood T cell repertoires in COVID-19. The data were produced by immunoSEQ multiplex PCR, yet TCRdb's version contains in-frame clones alone and is incomplete. The sample lists about 330,000 clones, 70% to 90% occurring once. Sequencing used PBMCs or T cells enriched from blood (not recorded which). The receptors derive from a woman aged 30 to 39 who had recovered from COVID-19. Both conserved end residues are part of each CDR3. Clone size is given for some rows only: seen once, a few or many times, or a class if the clone is expanded.

TRBV19	.	CASSMRQGGTNYGYTF
TRBV7-3	.	CASSPGTHGETQYF
TRBV30	.	CAWAGRGPPDTQYF
TRBV3-1/TRBV3-2	.	CASSQRSSGGIDSYNEQFF
TRBV9	once	CASSPSGGANEQFF
TRBV25-1	.	CASRRGGRDNSPLHF
TRBV5-6	.	CASSFIGGTEAFF
TRBV25-1	.	CASSELEGRYGYTF
TRBV6-1	.	CASSERASGGASQFF
TRBV7-3	.	CASSVTGGPNYGYTF
TRBV21-1	.	CASSKESGTGGTEAFF
TRBV7-9	once	CASSLAGGGDSPLHF
TRBV6-5	.	CASSYSGQGLTDTQYF
TRBV5-1	.	CASRHSGVASLNTEAFF
TRBV5-1	.	CASSLEPGPNGYTF
TRBV27	.	CASSSRVGTEAFF
TRBV2	.	CASRIQGASTEAFF
TRBV27	.	CASRKTLESYGYTF
TRBV19	.	CASSLSFGYTF
TRBV2	.	CASSVFAGTGTEKLFF
TRBV5-1	.	CASSFNVPSSYDEQFF
TRBV19	.	CASRPGQGALSTEAFF
TRBV11-2	.	CASSFDNTGAAARYF
TRBV5-1	.	CASSEGQKNQPQHF
TRBV7-6	few	CASSLVAGVLDYGYTF
TRBV7-9	.	CASSSGTGAVNGEKLFF
TRBV6-2/TRBV6-3	once	CASSYLDRAGGYTF
TRBV3-1/TRBV3-2	.	CASSSRGAGNEQFF
TRBV6-4	.	CASSADQGARRYTF
TRBV11-2	.	CASSPWTAEAFF
TRBV18	.	CASSPFGSASTDTQYF
TRBV5-1	.	CASSEGQGPYNSPLHF
TRBV4-1	.	CASSQDRTGGWETQYF
TRBV9	.	CASSVAQGAGYGYTF
TRBV10-3	few	CAISPAGAGNTIYF
TRBV19	.	CASSMARLAGGRNEQFF
TRBV28	.	CASSPGLGTEAFF
TRBV3-1/TRBV3-2	many	CASSQVEGTTEAFF
TRBV7-6	once	CASSPSGTGAGYEQYF
TRBV19	once	CASSIRRGLPLNTEAFF
TRBV18	few	CASSPQGYTEAFF
TRBV5-1	.	CASSLFGRDNQPQHF
TRBV7-9	.	CASSPPDRQGKGGGYTF
TRBV3-1/TRBV3-2	few	CASSQVAGLGEQYF
TRBV3-1/TRBV3-2	.	CASSHPGGQETQYF
TRBV7-2	.	CASGQGVDYGYTF
TRBV7-9	.	CASSSAANYGYTF
TRBV30	once	CAWALQGAGEKLFF
TRBV30	.	CAWRPGTGVGYTF
TRBV24-1	once	CATSDFRTGSSYNEQFF
TRBV10-2	.	CASSGRGEQYF
TRBV30	once	CAWAPSRGLDTEAFF
TRBV25-1	.	CASRGRGDTQYF